The rows below give T cell receptor beta chains drawn from one sample of a study of T cells in localized non-small cell lung cancer. Sequencing was performed with immunoSEQ multiplex PCR; in TCRdb, only in-frame clones are kept and a portion is missing. Of around 5,000 clones in the sample, approximately 35% are singletons; the top ten hold 12%. Material: lung tumor tissue, obtained before any cancer treatment. The source is a male donor older than 55 with stage III lung adenocarcinoma. CDR3s include the opening cysteine and the closing phenylalanine or tryptophan. The D gene is left open where the match is weak. The size entry is marked missing in some rows and otherwise reads once, few, many or a size class.

CDR3 DNA: TGTGCCTGGAGTGTCAAATGGGGAGCCAACGTCCTGACTTTC; CDR3 protein: CAWSVKWGANVLTF; D gene: NA; J gene: TRBJ2-6; clone size: few; V gene: TRBV30
CDR3 DNA: TGTGCCTGGAGTGATAGTGGGGGACAGACCCAGAGTAGCAATCAGCCCCAGCATTTT; CDR3 protein: CAWSDSGGQTQSSNQPQHF; D gene: TRBD1; J gene: TRBJ1-5; clone size: NA; V gene: TRBV30
CDR3 DNA: TGTGCCAGCACTGCGACCGGGACTTCACGCACGCAGTATTTT; CDR3 protein: CASTATGTSRTQYF; D gene: NA; J gene: TRBJ2-3; clone size: NA; V gene: TRBV2
CDR3 DNA: TGTGCCAGCAGCGTAGGCTCCGGGAGTGGCTCCTACGAGCAGTACTTC; CDR3 protein: CASSVGSGSGSYEQYF; D gene: NA; J gene: TRBJ2-7; clone size: few; V gene: TRBV9
CDR3 DNA: TGCGCCAGCACCCAGAGGGGTTTAGGTAGCGGGAGGTGGAACGAGCAGTACTTC; CDR3 protein: CASTQRGLGSGRWNEQYF; D gene: TRBD2; J gene: TRBJ2-7; clone size: NA; V gene: TRBV23-1
CDR3 DNA: TGTGCCAGCAGTAAAAGGTCGGCAAATCAGCCCCAGCATTTT; CDR3 protein: CASSKRSANQPQHF; D gene: NA; J gene: TRBJ1-5; clone size: NA; V gene: TRBV25-1
CDR3 DNA: TGTGCCAGCAGCTTGACAATACGACGCAATGAGCAGTTCTTC; CDR3 protein: CASSLTIRRNEQFF; D gene: NA; J gene: TRBJ2-1; clone size: NA; V gene: TRBV11-3
CDR3 DNA: TGTGCCAGTAGGCCGACAGGGTTCTATCAGCCCCAGCATTTT; CDR3 protein: CASRPTGFYQPQHF; D gene: TRBD1; J gene: TRBJ1-5; clone size: NA; V gene: TRBV19
CDR3 DNA: TGTGCCAGCAGGGGTAGCGGGAGCCAGTACTTC; CDR3 protein: CASRGSGSQYF; D gene: TRBD2; J gene: TRBJ2-7; clone size: NA; V gene: TRBV6-7
CDR3 DNA: TGTGCCTGGGATTGGGCTAGCGGGTTATACAATGAGCAGTTCTTC; CDR3 protein: CAWDWASGLYNEQFF; D gene: TRBD2; J gene: TRBJ2-1; clone size: NA; V gene: TRBV30
CDR3 DNA: TGTGCCACCAGCAGAGAACCTTCTAGCACAGATACGCAGTATTTT; CDR3 protein: CATSREPSSTDTQYF; D gene: NA; J gene: TRBJ2-3; clone size: few; V gene: TRBV15
CDR3 DNA: TGCGCCAGCAGCTTAGGCAGGGAGGGCACTGAAGCTTTCTTT; CDR3 protein: CASSLGREGTEAFF; D gene: NA; J gene: TRBJ1-1; clone size: NA; V gene: TRBV5-1
CDR3 DNA: TGTGCCAGTAGTATAACGGGACAGGGGAATGAGCAGTTCTTC; CDR3 protein: CASSITGQGNEQFF; D gene: TRBD1; J gene: TRBJ2-1; clone size: NA; V gene: TRBV19
CDR3 DNA: TGTGCCAGCAGTTTCCCCTCGACAGGGAAGACTGAAGCTTTCTTT; CDR3 protein: CASSFPSTGKTEAFF; D gene: TRBD1; J gene: TRBJ1-1; clone size: few; V gene: TRBV6-8
CDR3 DNA: TGTGCCAGCAGCTTTCAGGGGGCGAACACTGAAGCTTTCTTT; CDR3 protein: CASSFQGANTEAFF; D gene: TRBD1; J gene: TRBJ1-1; clone size: medium-sized; V gene: TRBV11-3
CDR3 DNA: TGTGCCAGTAGTATCTGGGACAGTAGCAATCAGCCCCAGCATTTT; CDR3 protein: CASSIWDSSNQPQHF; D gene: TRBD1; J gene: TRBJ1-5; clone size: NA; V gene: TRBV19
CDR3 DNA: TGTGCCTGGAGTGTAAGGAGGGTGGCTTTTATGAACACTGAAGCTTTCTTT; CDR3 protein: CAWSVRRVAFMNTEAFF; D gene: NA; J gene: TRBJ1-1; clone size: NA; V gene: TRBV30
CDR3 DNA: TGTGCCAGCAGTCTAGTATCGAGCAATCAGCCCCAGCATTTT; CDR3 protein: CASSLVSSNQPQHF; D gene: NA; J gene: TRBJ1-5; clone size: NA; V gene: TRBV25-1
CDR3 DNA: TGTGCCAGTACACCCGGAACCCGCTCTGGGGCCAACGTCCTGACTTTC; CDR3 protein: CASTPGTRSGANVLTF; D gene: NA; J gene: TRBJ2-6; clone size: NA; V gene: TRBV19
CDR3 DNA: TGTGCCTGGAGTCACATGAACACTGAAGCTTTCTTT; CDR3 protein: CAWSHMNTEAFF; D gene: NA; J gene: TRBJ1-1; clone size: NA; V gene: TRBV30
CDR3 DNA: TGTGCCAGCAGCTTACAGGGGGGTATGAACACTGAAGCTTTCTTT; CDR3 protein: CASSLQGGMNTEAFF; D gene: TRBD1; J gene: TRBJ1-1; clone size: NA; V gene: TRBV11-3
CDR3 DNA: TGCAGCGTGCTTACGGACAGGGCTAACTATGGCTACACCTTC; CDR3 protein: CSVLTDRANYGYTF; D gene: TRBD1; J gene: TRBJ1-2; clone size: few; V gene: TRBV29-1